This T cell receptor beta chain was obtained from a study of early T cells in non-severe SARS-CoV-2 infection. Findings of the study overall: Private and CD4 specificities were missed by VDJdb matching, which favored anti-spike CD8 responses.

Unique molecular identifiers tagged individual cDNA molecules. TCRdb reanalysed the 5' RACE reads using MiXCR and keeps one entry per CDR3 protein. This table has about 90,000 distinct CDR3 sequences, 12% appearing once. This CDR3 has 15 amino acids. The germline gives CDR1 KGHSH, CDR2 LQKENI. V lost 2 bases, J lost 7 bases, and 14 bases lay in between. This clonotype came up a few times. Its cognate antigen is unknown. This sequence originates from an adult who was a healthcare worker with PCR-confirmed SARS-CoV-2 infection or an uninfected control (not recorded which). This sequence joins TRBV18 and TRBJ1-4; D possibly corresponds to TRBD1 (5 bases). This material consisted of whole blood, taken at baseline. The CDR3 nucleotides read TGTGCCAGCTCACCAAGGGCGGGGGAAGCTGAAAAACTGTTTTTT. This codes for CASSPRAGEAEKLFF.